This T cell receptor beta chain was profiled in a study of human thymus T cells. TCRdb keeps only in-frame clones here, not all; method: immunoSEQ multiplex PCR. The sample lists approximately 46,000 clones, around 95% occurring once. The CDR3 is 14 residues long. V gave up 4 bases and J gave up 7 bases, with 14 bases separating them. CDR1 is LGHNT and CDR2 is FRNRAP in the germline V gene. The source of this sequence is a girl younger than two with a congenital heart defect but otherwise immunologically healthy. Sequenced: blood. The rearrangement links TRBV12-5 to TRBJ2-4; the D gene is possibly TRBD2 (5 bases). CDR3 protein: CASGSGGLGNIQYF. CDR3 in DNA: TGTGCTAGTGGTTCCGGAGGTCTGGGGAACATTCAGTACTTC.